This TCR beta chain was identified during a study of blood T cell repertoires in COVID-19. The CDR3 has 15 amino acids. The germline V gene has CDR1 MNHEY and CDR2 SVGAGI. Losses at the gene ends were 7 bases for V and 3 bases for J; bases not matched to a gene: 10. This clone was recorded only once. Sequenced by immunoSEQ multiplex PCR; TCRdb stores in-frame clones only, minus some. The repertoire includes about 350,000 clones, roughly nine tenths of them detected once, and 3% to 4.5% sits in the top ten. The V gene is TRBV6-5, the J gene TRBJ2-5; TRBD1 matches 8 bases. The material sequenced was peripheral blood. This receptor was identified in a woman aged 55-75 years with COVID-19, enrolled during active disease. This chain's CDR3 is CASTDSGQGKETQYF. CDR3 nucleotide sequence: TGTGCCAGCACCGACTCCGGACAGGGAAAAGAGACCCAGTACTTC.